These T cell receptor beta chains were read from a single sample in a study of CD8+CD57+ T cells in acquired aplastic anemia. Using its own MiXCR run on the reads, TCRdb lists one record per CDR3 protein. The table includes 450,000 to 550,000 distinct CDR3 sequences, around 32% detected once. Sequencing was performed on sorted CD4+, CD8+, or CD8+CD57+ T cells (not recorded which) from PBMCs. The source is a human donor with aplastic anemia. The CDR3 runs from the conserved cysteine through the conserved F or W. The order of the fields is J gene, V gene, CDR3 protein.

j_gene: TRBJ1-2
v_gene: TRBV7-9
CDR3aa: CASSFRDLNYGYTF

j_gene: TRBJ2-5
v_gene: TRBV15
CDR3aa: CATTAASFQTQYF

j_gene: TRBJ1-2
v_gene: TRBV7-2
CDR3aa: CASSPVSGTGNNYGYTF

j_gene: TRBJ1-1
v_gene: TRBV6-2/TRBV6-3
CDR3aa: CASSKRDNINTEAFF

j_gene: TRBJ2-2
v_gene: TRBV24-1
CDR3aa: CASSYPSLAANTGELFF

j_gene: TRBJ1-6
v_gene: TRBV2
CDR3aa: CASSEFYDSNLSPLHF

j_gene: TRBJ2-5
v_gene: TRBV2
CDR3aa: CASSRDSNQPQYF

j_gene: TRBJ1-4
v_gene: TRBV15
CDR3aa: CATSSTRGTHEKLFF

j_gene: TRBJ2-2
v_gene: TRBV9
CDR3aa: CASSVGQTTGELFF

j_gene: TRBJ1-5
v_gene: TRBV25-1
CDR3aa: CASSPPGQGNQPQHF

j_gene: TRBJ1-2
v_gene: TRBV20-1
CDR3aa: CSARVRKEVYGYTF

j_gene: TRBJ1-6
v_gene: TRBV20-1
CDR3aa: CSARKETGDNSPLHF

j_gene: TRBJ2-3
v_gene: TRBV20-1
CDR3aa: CSARGSGRAGGTDTQYF

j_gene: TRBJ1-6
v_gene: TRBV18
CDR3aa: CASSRQGKDSPLHF

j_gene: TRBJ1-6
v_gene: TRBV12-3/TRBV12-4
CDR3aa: CASSRGEAGGSPLHF